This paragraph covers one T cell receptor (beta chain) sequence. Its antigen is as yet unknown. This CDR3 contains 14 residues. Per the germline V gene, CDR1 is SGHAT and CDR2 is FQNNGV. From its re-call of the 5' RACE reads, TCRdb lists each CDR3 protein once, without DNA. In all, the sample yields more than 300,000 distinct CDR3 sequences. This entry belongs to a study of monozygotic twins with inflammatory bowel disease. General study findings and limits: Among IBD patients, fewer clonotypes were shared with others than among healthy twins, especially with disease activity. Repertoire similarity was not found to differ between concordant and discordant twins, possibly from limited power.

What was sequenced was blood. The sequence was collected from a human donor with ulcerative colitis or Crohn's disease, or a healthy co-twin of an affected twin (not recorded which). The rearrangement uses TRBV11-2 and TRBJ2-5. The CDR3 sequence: CASSSYRDQETQYF.